This T cell receptor beta chain was observed in a study of regulatory T cells in long-lasting Graves disease (TCRdb year 2021). In the study overall: Persistent Graves' disease was defined as antithyroid drug treatment for over 5 years with persistently positive TSH receptor autoantibodies. This study used TCR sequencing and RNA sequencing of peripheral blood to compare persistent Graves' disease patients against newly diagnosed Graves' disease patients. The study was registered as a clinical trial and conducted in China. A total of around 35 samples underwent TCR sequencing, from about 13 patients with persistent Graves' disease and 20 or so patients with newly diagnosed Graves' disease. Antithyroid drugs had been taken for about 9.7 years on average by persistent Graves' disease patients in the clinical cohort. General study outcomes and caveats: Lower TCR Shannon entropy and fewer highly expanded clones were observed in persistent Graves' disease patients than in newly diagnosed patients, which suggested clonal expansion. Persistent disease showed preferential use of TRBV28, TRBJ1-2 and TRBJ2-5, whereas newly diagnosed disease favored TRBV20-1 and TRBJ2-1. Peripheral blood alone was examined, since thyroid tissue, which constituted the primary lesion, could not be accessed. Sequencing and analysis were limited to the TCR beta chain. The authors noted that the small sample size was a limitation that may lower accuracy. Patients with persistent disease shared more public clonotypes (roughly 2,900) than newly diagnosed patients did (approximately 970).

Its CDR3 holds 12 amino acids, cysteine through phenylalanine. Only the CDR3 part of the read is kept: 36 bases, read in frame from the first base. Sequences MNHGY (CDR1) and SVAAGI (CDR2) are obtained from the germline V gene. V is clipped by 3 bases and J by 3 bases, and the sequence between their germline boundaries is 3 bases long. Explained via the paper, the time point label denotes: persistent/refractory GD, antithyroid drugs over 5 years with positive TRAb. For both TCR sequencing and RNA sequencing, RNA was extracted from PBMCs in TRIzol. The diagnosis of Graves' disease was made according to American Thyroid Association guidelines. Patients were recruited from an endocrinology department in Xi'an, China. From each patient, 8 to 10 milliliters of peripheral blood was collected into an EDTA anticoagulant tube. Ficoll Paque Plus density gradient separation was used to isolate PBMCs, and no further T cell sorting was performed. An Agilent 2100 Bioanalyzer and agarose gel were used to assess RNA quality, and a NanoDrop 2000 was used to measure RNA concentration.

Comment on this clonotype: Its specific antigen is unknown. No qualities accompany the bases; no much larger clone lies one base away.

The library came from multiplex PCR. Sequencing took place on an Illumina HiSeq 4000. To build TCR beta libraries, CDR3 regions were amplified by Arm-PCR using iRepertoire HTBI primers. Before sequencing, the PCR products underwent gel purification. The authors' pipeline ran thus. Gene usage analysis of CDR3 amino acid clonotypes used the approximately 62 TRBV and about 15 TRBJ segments found across samples. COPE and FqMerger were used to merge filtered high-quality paired reads into contigs. Contigs were aligned with BLAST to IMGT TRBV, TRBD and TRBJ reference genes, and CDR3 was defined per IMGT. Any clonotype with a frequency above 0.1% was counted as a highly expanded clone. Repertoire diversity was measured by Shannon entropy, and V-J evenness by the Gini coefficient. Public clonotypes were defined as clonotypes shared by more than one individual. TCRdb passed the public sequencing reads through fastp at Q25 and MiXCR, retaining productive beta sequences. Here each entry gathers all rows of one CDR3 protein and keeps the most common genes and DNA. Here the V and J calls rest on TCRdb's processing, not on the authors' analysis. This sample gives 300,000 to 500,000 distinct CDR3 sequences in total; around 20% of them show up just once. The ten largest clones capture less than 25% of the sample.

The starting material was peripheral blood mononuclear cells (PBMCs), obtained when the disease was refractory, from a patient treated with antithyroid drugs. The clonotype was recovered from a female donor with Graves disease. Recombination linked TRBV6-9 to TRBJ1-3; no D gene is confidently identified. This receptor carries the CDR3 CASSYDGNTIYF. The DNA sequence follows: TGTGCCAGCAGTTACGATGGAAACACCATATATTTT.